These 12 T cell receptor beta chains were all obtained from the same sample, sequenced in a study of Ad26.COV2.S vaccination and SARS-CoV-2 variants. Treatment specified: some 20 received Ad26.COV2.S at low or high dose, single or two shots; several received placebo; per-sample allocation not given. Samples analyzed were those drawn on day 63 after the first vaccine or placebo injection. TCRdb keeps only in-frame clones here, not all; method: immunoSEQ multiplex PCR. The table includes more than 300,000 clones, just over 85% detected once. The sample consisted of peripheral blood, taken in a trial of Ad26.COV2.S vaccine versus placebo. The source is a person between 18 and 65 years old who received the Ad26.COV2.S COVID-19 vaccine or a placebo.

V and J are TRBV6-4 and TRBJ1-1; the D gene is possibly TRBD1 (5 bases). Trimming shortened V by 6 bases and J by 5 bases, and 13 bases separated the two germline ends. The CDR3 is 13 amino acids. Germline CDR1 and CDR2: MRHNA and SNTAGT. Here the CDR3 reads CASSITRGTEAFF. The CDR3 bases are TGTGCCAGCAGCATAACACGGGGGACTGAAGCTTTCTTT.

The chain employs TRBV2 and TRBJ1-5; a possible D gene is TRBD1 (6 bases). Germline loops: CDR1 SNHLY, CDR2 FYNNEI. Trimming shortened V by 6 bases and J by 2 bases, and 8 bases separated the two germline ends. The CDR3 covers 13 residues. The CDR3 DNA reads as TGTGCCAGCAGAGCAGGGGGCAATCAGCCCCAGCATTTT. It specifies CASRAGGNQPQHF.

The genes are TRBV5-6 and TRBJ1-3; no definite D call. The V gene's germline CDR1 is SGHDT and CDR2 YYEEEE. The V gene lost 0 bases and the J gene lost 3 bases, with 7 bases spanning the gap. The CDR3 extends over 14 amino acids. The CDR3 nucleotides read TGTGCCAGCAGCTTGGGGCAGATTGGAAACACCATATATTTT. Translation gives CASSLGQIGNTIYF. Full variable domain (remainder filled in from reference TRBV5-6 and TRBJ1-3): DAGVTQSPTHLIKTRGQQVTLRCSPKSGHDTVSWYQQALGQGPQFIFQYYEEEERQRGNFPDRFSGHQFPNYSSELNVNALLLGDSALYLCASSLGQIGNTIYFGEGSWLTVV.

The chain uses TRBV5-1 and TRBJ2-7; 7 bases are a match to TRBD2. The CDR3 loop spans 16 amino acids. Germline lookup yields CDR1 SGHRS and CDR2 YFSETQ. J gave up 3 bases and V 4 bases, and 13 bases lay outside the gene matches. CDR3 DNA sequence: TGCGCCAGCAGCGGGGGGGACTCCGGTTATGTCTACGAGCAGTACTTC. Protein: CASSGGDSGYVYEQYF.

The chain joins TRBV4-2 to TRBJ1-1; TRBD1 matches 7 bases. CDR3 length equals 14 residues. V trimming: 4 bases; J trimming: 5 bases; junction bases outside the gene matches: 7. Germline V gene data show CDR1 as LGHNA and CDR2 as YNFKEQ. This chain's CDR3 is CASSPEGAITEAFF. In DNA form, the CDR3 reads TGTGCCAGCAGCCCCGAGGGGGCTATAACTGAAGCTTTCTTT.

The CDR3 spells CAWSGRMNTEAFF. In DNA, the CDR3 is TGTGCCTGGAGTGGACGGATGAACACTGAAGCTTTCTTT. The rearrangement joins TRBV30 to TRBJ1-1; no clear D gene. The CDR3 extends over 13 amino acids. Trimming left V 1 base short and J 0 bases short, with 6 bases between. Germline CDR1 is GTSNPN and CDR2 is SVGIG (reference sequence).

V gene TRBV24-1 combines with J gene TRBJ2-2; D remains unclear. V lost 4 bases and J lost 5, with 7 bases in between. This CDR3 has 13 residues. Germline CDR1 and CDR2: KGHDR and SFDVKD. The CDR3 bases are TGTGCCACCAGTGACCAAATTACCGGGGAGCTGTTTTTT. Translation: CATSDQITGELFF.

CDR3 sequence reads: CASSPIGQVCQPQHF. DNA of the CDR3: TGCGCCAGCAGTCCTATCGGACAGGTGTGTCAGCCCCAGCATTTT. The chain joins TRBV10-1 to TRBJ1-5; 7 bases fit TRBD1. The CDR3 has 15 amino acids. Germline loops: CDR1 WNHNN, CDR2 SYGVQD (reference sequence). V was pared by 5 bases and J by 6 bases, with 10 bases of the junction left unmatched.

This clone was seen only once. The CDR3 spells CASSSPIGQPGEKLFF. In DNA, the CDR3 is TGCGCCAGCAGCTCTCCCATCGGACAGCCGGGTGAAAAACTGTTTTTT. The V and J genes are TRBV5-1 and TRBJ1-4; tentatively, D is TRBD1 (6 bases). Germline CDR1 is SGHRS and CDR2 is YFSETQ. V lost 3 bases to trimming and J lost 7 bases, with 19 bases between them. The CDR3 is 16 residues long. The variable domain in full, completed from reference TRBV5-1 and TRBJ1-4, reads KAGVTQTPRYLIKTRGQQVTLSCSPISGHRSVSWYQQTPGQGLQFLFEYFSETQRNKGNFPGRFSGRQFSNSRSEMNVSTLELGDSALYLCASSSPIGQPGEKLFFGSGTQLSVL.

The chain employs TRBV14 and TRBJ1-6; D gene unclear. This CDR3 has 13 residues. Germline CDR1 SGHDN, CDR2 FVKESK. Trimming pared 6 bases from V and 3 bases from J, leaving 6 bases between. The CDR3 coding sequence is TGTGCCAGCAGACCCCACTATAATTCACCCCTCCACTTT. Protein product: CASRPHYNSPLHF.

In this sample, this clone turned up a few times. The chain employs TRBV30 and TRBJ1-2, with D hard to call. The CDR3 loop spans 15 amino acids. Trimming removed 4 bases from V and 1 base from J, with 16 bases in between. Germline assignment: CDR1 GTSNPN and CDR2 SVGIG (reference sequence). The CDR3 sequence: CAWKAGFYFNYGYTF. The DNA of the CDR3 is TGTGCCTGGAAGGCAGGTTTTTACTTTAACTATGGCTACACCTTC.

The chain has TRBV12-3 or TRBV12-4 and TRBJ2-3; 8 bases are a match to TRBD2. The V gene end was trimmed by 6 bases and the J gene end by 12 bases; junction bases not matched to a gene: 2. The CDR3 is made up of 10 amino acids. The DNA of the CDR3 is TGTGCCAGCAGGCGGGGGGCCCAGTATTTT. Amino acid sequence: CASRRGAQYF.